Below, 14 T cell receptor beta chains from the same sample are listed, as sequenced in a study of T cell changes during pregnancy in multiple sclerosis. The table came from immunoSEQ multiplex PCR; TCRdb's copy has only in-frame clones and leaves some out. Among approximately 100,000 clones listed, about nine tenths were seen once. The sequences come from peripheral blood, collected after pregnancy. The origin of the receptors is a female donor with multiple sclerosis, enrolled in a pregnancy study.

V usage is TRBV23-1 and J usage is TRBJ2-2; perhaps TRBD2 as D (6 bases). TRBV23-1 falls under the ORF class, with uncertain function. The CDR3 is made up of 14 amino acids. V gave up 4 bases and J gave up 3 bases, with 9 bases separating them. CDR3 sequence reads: CASSPGVHTGELFF. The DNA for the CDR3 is TGCGCCAGCAGTCCGGGGGTGCACACCGGGGAGCTGTTTTTT.

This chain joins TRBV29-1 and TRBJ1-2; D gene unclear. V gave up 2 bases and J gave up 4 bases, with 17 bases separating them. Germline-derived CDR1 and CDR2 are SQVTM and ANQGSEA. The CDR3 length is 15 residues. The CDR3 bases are TGCAGCGTTGAACCAACCGGCGGCGCCCGCTATGGCTACACCTTC. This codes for CSVEPTGGARYGYTF.

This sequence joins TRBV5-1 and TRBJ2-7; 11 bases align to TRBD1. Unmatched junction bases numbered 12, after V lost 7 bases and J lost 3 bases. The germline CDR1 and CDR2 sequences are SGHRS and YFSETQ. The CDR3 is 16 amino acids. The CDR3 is CASSPVVGTGGYEQYF. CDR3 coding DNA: TGCGCCAGCTCCCCTGTTGTCGGGACAGGGGGCTACGAGCAGTACTTC.

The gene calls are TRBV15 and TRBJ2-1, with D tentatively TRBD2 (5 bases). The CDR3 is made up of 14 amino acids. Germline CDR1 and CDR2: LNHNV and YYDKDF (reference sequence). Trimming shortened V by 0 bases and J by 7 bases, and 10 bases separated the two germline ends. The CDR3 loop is CATSRDSSGNEQFF. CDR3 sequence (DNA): TGTGCCACCAGCAGAGATAGTTCGGGGAATGAGCAGTTCTTC.

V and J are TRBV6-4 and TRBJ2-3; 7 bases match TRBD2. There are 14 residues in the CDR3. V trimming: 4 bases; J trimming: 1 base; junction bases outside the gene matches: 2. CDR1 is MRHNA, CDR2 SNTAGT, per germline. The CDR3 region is CASSVTSGTDTQYF. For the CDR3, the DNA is TGTGCCAGCAGTGTTACTAGCGGCACAGATACGCAGTATTTT.

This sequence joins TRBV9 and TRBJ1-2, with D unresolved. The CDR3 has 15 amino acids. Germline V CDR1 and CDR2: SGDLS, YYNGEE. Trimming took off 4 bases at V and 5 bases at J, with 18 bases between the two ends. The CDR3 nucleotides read TGTGCCAGCAGCCCAGAGGGAGGTCCCTTATATGGCTACACCTTC. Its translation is CASSPEGGPLYGYTF.

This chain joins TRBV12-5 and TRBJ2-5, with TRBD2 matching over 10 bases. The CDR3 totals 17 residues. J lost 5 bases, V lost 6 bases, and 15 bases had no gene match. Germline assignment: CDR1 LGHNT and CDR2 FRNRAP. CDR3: CASGPPGLALDGETQYF. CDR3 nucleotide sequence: TGTGCTAGTGGACCGCCGGGACTAGCGTTAGACGGGGAGACCCAGTACTTC.

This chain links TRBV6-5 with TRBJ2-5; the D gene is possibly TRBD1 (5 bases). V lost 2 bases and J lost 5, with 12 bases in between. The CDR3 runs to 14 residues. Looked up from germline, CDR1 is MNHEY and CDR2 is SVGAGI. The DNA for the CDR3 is TGTGCCAGCAGTTACGCTCAGGGTGGGGAGACCCAGTACTTC. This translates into CASSYAQGGETQYF.

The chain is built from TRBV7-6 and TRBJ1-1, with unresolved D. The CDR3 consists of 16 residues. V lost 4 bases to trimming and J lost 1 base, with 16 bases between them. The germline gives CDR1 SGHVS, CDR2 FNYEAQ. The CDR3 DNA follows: TGTGCCAGCAGCTCCCCCCTTAAAGGGAGGAACACTGAAGCTTTCTTT. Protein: CASSSPLKGRNTEAFF. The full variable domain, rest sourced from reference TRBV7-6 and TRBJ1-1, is GAGVSQSPRYKVTKRGQDVALRCDPISGHVSLYWYRQALGQGPEFLTYFNYEAQQDKSGLPNDRFSAERPEGSISTLTIQRTEQRDSAMYRCASSSPLKGRNTEAFFGQGTRLTVV.

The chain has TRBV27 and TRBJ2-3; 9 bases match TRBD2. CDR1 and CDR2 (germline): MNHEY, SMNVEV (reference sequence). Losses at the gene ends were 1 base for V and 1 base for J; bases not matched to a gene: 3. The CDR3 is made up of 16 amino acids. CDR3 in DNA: TGTGCCAGCAGTTTATTGTTAGCGGGGGGCACAGATACGCAGTATTTT. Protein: CASSLLLAGGTDTQYF.

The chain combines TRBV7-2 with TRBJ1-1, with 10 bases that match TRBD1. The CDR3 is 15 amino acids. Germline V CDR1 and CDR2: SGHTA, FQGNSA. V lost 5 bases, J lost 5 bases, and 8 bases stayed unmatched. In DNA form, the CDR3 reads TGTGCCAGCAGCCCGGACAGGGGGAGGCCGACTGAAGCTTTCTTT. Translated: CASSPDRGRPTEAFF.

CDR3 residues: CASSTGTSGFGNEQFF. The CDR3, as DNA: TGTGCCAGCAGCACCGGGACTAGCGGTTTTGGCAATGAGCAGTTCTTC. This chain uses TRBV7-6 with TRBJ2-1; 11 bases are a match to TRBD2. V dropped 5 bases and J dropped 6; count of bases not matched to a gene: 9. In germline, CDR1 is SGHVS, CDR2 FNYEAQ. This CDR3 spans 16 amino acids.

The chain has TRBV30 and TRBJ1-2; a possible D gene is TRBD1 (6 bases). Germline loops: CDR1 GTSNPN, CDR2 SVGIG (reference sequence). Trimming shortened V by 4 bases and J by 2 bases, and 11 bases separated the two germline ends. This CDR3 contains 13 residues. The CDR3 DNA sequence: TGTGCCTGGATTCCTCAGGGGAACTATGGCTACACCTTC. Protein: CAWIPQGNYGYTF.

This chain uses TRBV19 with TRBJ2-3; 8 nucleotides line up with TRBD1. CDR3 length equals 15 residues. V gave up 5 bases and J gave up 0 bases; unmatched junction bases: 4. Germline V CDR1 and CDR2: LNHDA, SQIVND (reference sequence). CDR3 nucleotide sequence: TGTGCCAGTAGTCCGACAGGGGCGAGCACAGATACGCAGTATTTT. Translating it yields CASSPTGASTDTQYF.